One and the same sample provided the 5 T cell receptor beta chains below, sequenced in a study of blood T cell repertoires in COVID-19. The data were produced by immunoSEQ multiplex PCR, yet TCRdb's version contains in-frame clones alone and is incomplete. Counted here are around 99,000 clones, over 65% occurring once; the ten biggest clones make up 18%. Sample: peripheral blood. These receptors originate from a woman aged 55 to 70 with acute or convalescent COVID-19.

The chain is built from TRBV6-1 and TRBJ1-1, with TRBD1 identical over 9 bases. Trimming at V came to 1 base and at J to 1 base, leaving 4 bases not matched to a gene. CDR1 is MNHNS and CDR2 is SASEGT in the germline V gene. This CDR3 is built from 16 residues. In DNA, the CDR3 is TGTGCCAGCAGTGAAGGGGGGGACAGGGCGAACACTGAAGCTTTCTTT. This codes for CASSEGGDRANTEAFF.

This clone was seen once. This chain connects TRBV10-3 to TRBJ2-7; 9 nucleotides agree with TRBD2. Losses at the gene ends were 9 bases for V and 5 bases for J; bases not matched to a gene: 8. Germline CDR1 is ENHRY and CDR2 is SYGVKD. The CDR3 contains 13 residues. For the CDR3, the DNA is TGTGCCATTGGCCTGGCGGGAGGGAACGAGCAGTACTTC. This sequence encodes CAIGLAGGNEQYF.

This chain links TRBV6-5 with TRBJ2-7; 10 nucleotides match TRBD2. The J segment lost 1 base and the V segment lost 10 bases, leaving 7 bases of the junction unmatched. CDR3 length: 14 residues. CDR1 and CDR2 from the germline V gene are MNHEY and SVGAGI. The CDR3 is CATFHSGRSYEQYF. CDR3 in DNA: TGTGCCACTTTTCATAGCGGGAGGTCCTACGAGCAGTACTTC.

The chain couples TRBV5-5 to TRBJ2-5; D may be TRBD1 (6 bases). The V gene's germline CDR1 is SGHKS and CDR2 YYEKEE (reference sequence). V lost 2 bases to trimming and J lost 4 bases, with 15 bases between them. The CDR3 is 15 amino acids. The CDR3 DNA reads TGTGCCAGCAGCTTTAGCAGGGGCAAGGGAGAGACCCAGTACTTC. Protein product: CASSFSRGKGETQYF.

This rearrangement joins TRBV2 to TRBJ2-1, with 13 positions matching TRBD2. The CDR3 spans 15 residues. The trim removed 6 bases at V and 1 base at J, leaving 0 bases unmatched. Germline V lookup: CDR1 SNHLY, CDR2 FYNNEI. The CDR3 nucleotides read TGTGCCAGCAGGGGACTAGCGGGATCCTACAATGAGCAGTTCTTC. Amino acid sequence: CASRGLAGSYNEQFF.